These 6 T cell receptor beta chains were all obtained from the same sample, sequenced in a study of tumor-infiltrating lymphocytes in oesophageal squamous cell carcinoma. One entry per CDR3 protein, called by TCRdb with MiXCR from the PCR reads. The repertoire holds around 14,000 distinct CDR3 sequences, 53% seen once, with roughly 20% in the top ten. Material for sequencing was esophageal tumor tissue. These receptor sequences come from a male donor with esophageal squamous cell carcinoma.

The rearrangement joins TRBV6-1 to TRBJ2-1, with 7 nucleotides matching TRBD1. The DNA end lines up better with TRBJ2-5; the J call may be wrong. The CDR3 loop spans 11 amino acids. Per the germline V gene, CDR1 is MNHNS and CDR2 is SASEGT. CDR3 nucleotides: TGTGCCAGCAGAGACAGGGACGCCCAGTACTTC. This gives the protein CASRDRDAQYF.

This chain links TRBV2 with TRBJ2-3; 12 positions match TRBD2. The CDR3 length is 14 residues. Germline trimming cut 7 bases from V and 4 bases from J; bases unmatched to any gene: 3. Germline V gives CDR1 SNHLY, CDR2 FYNNEI. Here the CDR3 reads CASIPSGRADTQYF. As DNA, the CDR3 is TGTGCCAGCATTCCTAGCGGGAGGGCAGATACGCAGTATTTT.

The chain uses TRBV7-3 and TRBJ2-7, with a tentative D call TRBD2 (6 bases). Trimming took 5 bases from V and 7 from J, leaving 27 bases between them. The CDR3 runs 17 residues. Germline assignment: CDR1 SGHTA and CDR2 FQGTGA. The CDR3: CASSPQALGLRDNEQYF. CDR3 nucleotides: TGTGCCAGCAGCCCCCAGGCCCTAGGACTACGAGACAATGAGCAGTACTTC.

There are many counts of this clonotype. The chain is built from TRBV7-8 and TRBJ2-5; D is perhaps TRBD1 or TRBD2 (5 bases each). The length of the CDR3 is 14 residues. CDR1 is SGHVS and CDR2 is FQNEAQ in the germline V gene. V dropped 5 bases and J dropped 5 bases, with 15 bases sitting between them. The CDR3: CASSPGTGRETQYF. In DNA, the CDR3 is TGTGCCAGCAGCCCCGGGACCGGAAGGGAGACCCAGTACTTC.

The chain uses TRBV7-2 and TRBJ2-5; TRBD1 matches at 9 bases. The last part of the DNA fits TRBJ2-7 better; the J call may be wrong. This CDR3 region has 14 residues. Per germline, CDR1 SGHTA and CDR2 FQGNSA. As DNA, the CDR3 is TGTGCCAGCACCAGGGGGGGACAGGGTCACGAGCAGTACTTC. This gives the protein CASTRGGQGHEQYF.

The J gene is TRBJ2-5, the V gene TRBV29-1, with 10 bases identical to TRBD2. The J call is in doubt because the DNA end fits TRBJ2-1 better. Germline V gene lookup returns CDR1 SQVTM and CDR2 ANQGSEA. This CDR3 has 16 residues. CDR3 residues: CSVGGTLAGANNEQFF. CDR3 nucleotides: TGCAGCGTTGGAGGTACCCTAGCGGGAGCGAACAATGAGCAGTTCTTC.